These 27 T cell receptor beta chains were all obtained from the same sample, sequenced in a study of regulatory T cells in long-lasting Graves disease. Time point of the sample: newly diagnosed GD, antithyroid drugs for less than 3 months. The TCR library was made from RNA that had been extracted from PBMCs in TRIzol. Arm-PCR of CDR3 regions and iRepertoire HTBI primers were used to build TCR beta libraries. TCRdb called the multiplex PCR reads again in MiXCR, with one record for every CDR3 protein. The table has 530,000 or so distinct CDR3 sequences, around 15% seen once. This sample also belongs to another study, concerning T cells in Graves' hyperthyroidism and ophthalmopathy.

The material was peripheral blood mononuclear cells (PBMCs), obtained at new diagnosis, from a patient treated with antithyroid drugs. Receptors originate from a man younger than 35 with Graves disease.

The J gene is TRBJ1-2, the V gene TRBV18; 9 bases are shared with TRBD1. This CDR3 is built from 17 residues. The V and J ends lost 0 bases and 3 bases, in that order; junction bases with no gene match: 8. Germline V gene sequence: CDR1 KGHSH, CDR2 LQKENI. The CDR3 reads CASSPPGGTGYYYGYTF. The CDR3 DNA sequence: TGTGCCAGCTCACCACCTGGAGGGACAGGGTATTACTATGGCTACACCTTC.

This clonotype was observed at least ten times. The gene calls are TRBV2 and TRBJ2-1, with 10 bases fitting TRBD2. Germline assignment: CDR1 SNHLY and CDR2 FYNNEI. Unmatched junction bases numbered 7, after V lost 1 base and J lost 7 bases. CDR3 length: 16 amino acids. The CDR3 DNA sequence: TGTGCCAGCAGTGAAGTGGCTAGCGGGGGTAATAATGAGCAGTTCTTC. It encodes CASSEVASGGNNEQFF.

The CDR3 protein is CASSLEGHPEYEQYF. The CDR3 DNA reads TGTGCCAGCAGCTTAGAGGGACACCCAGAATACGAGCAGTACTTC. V is TRBV7-6 and J is TRBJ2-7, with a weak D call TRBD1 (6 bases). Germline CDR1 reads SGHVS; CDR2 reads FNYEAQ. This CDR3 comprises 15 residues. V was pared by 1 base and J by 4 bases, with 14 bases between.

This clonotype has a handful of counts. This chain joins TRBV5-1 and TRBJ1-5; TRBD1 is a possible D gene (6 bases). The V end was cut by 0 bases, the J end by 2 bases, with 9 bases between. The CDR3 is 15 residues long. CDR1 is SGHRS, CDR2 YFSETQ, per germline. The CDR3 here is CASSLAGDGNQPQHF. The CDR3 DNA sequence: TGCGCCAGCAGCTTGGCAGGGGATGGCAATCAGCCCCAGCATTTT. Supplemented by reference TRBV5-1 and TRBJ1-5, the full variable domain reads KAGVTQTPRYLIKTRGQQVTLSCSPISGHRSVSWYQQTPGQGLQFLFEYFSETQRNKGNFPGRFSGRQFSNSRSEMNVSTLELGDSALYLCASSLAGDGNQPQHFGDGTRLSIL.

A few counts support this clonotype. CDR3 DNA sequence: TGTGCCAGTAGATCGCTAATGTACACAGGGGGTACCGGGGAGCTGTTTTTT. Translating it yields CASRSLMYTGGTGELFF. This chain joins TRBV19 and TRBJ2-2, with TRBD1 identical over 8 bases. Germline V gene lookup returns CDR1 LNHDA and CDR2 SQIVND (reference sequence). The length of the CDR3 is 17 residues. Trimming took 6 bases from V and 5 from J; bases not matched to a gene: 14.

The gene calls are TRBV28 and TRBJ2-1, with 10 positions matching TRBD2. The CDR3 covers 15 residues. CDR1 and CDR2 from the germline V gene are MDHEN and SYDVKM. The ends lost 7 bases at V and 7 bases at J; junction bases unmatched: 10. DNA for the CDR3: TGTGCCAGCAATAGTGCTAGCGGGAGCGTGAATGAGCAGTTCTTC. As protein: CASNSASGSVNEQFF.

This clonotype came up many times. The CDR3 loop is CSAQTGSRVEETQYF. In DNA, the CDR3 is TGCAGTGCGCAGACCGGGTCGCGCGTCGAAGAGACCCAGTACTTC. The chain couples TRBV20-1 to TRBJ2-5; D gene ambiguous. The CDR3 contains 15 residues. Deletions cut 6 bases from V and 3 bases from J, with 20 bases between. CDR1 and CDR2 (germline): DFQATT, SNEGSKA (reference sequence).

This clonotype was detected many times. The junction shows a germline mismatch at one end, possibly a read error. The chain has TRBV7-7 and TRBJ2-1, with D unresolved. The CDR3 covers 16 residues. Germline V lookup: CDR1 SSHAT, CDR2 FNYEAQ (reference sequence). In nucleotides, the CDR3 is TGTGCTAGCAGCTTAGCTGCGGCTAGCTCCTACAATGAGCAGTTCTTC. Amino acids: CASSLAAASSYNEQFF.

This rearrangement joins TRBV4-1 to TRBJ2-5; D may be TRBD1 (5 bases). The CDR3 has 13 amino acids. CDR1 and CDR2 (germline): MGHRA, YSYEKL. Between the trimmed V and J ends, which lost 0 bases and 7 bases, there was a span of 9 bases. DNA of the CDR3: TGCGCCAGCAGCCAAGATCAGGGTTTGACCCAGTACTTC. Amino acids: CASSQDQGLTQYF.

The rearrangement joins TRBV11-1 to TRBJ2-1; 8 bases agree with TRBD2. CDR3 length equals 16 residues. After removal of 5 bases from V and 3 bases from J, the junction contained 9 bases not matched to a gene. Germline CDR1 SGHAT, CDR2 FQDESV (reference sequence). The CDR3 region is CASSQRSGRSYNEQFF. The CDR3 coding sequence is TGTGCCAGCAGCCAAAGGAGCGGGAGAAGCTACAATGAGCAGTTCTTC. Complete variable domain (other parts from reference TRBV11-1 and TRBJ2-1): EAEVAQSPRYKITEKSQAVAFWCDPISGHATLYWYRQILGQGPELLVQFQDESVVDDSQLPKDRFSAERLKGVDSTLKIQPAELGDSAMYLCASSQRSGRSYNEQFFGPGTRLTVL.

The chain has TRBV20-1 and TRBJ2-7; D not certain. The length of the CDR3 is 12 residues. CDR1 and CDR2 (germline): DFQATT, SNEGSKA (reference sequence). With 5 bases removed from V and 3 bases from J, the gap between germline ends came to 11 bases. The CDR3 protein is CSAAPGGYEQYF. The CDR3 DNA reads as TGCAGTGCTGCCCCGGGTGGCTACGAGCAGTACTTC.

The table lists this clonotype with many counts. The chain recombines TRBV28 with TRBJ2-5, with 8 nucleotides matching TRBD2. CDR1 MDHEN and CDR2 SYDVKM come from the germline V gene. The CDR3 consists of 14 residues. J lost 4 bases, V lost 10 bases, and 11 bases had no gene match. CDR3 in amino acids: CATSTGGVRETQYF. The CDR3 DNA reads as TGTGCCACATCTACGGGAGGGGTGCGAGAGACCCAGTACTTC.

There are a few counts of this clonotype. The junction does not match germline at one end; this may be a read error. The CDR3 coding sequence is TGCAGCGTGAGGGACAGCCCGAACGCTGAAGCTTTCTTT. Translating it yields CSVRDSPNAEAFF. The genes are TRBV29-1 and TRBJ1-1, with 7 bases matching TRBD1. The CDR3 covers 13 residues. Germline-derived CDR1 and CDR2 are SQVTM and ANQGSEA.

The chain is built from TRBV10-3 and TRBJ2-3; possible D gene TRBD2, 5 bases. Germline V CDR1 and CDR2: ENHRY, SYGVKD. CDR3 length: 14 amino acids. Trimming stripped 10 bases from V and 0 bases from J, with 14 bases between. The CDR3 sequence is CATRWRTSTDTQYF. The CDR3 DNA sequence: TGTGCCACCCGGTGGAGGACCAGCACAGATACGCAGTATTTT.

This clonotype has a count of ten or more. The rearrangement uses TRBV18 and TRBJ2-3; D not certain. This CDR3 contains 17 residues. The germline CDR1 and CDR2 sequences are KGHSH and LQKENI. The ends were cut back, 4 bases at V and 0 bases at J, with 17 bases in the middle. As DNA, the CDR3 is TGTGCCAGCTCACATGAAGACCAAACGCCAAGCACAGATACGCAGTATTTT. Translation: CASSHEDQTPSTDTQYF. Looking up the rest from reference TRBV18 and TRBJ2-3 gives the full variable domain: NAGVMQNPRHLVRRRGQEARLRCSPMKGHSHVYWYRQLPEEGLKFMVYLQKENIIDESGMPKERFSAEFPKEGPSILRIQQVVRGDSAAYFCASSHEDQTPSTDTQYFGPGTRLTVL.

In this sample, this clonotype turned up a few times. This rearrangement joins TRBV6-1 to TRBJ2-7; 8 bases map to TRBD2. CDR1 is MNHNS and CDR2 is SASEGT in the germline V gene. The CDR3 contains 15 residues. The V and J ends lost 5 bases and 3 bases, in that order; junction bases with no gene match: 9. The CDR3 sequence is CASSTLAGPVYEQYV. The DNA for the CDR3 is TGTGCCAGCAGTACCCTAGCGGGTCCGGTCTACGAGCAGTACGTC.

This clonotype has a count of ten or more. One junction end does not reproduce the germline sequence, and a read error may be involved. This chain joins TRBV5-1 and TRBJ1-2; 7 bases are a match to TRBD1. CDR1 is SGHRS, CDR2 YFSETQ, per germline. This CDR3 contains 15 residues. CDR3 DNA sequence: TGTGCCAGCAGCTCCACAGGGGCCCTTAGCTATGGCTACACCTTC. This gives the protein CASSSTGALSYGYTF.

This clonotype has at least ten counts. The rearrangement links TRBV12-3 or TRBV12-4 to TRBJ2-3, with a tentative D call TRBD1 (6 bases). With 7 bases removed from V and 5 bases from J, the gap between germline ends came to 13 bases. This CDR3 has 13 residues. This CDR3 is CASTLGGKDTQYF. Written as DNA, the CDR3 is TGTGCCAGCACCCTAGGGGGTAAAGATACGCAGTATTTT.

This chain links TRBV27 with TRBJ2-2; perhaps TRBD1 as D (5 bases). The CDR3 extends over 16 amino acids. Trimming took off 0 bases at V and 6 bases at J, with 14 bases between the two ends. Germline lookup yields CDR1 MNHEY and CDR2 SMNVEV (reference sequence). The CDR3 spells CASSLSNAGSSGELFF. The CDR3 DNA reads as TGTGCCAGCAGTTTATCGAACGCAGGGTCTTCCGGGGAGCTGTTTTTT.

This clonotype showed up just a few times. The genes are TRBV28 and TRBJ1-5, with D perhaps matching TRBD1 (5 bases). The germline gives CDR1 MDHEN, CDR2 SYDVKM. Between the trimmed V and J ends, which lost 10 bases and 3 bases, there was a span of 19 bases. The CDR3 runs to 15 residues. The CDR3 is CAILQGGLYNQPQHF. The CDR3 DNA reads TGTGCCATCCTTCAGGGAGGGCTTTACAATCAGCCCCAGCATTTT.

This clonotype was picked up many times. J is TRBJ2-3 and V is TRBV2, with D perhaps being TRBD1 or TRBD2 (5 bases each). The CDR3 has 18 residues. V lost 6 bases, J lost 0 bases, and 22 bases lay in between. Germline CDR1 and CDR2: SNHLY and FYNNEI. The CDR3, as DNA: TGTGCCAGCAGCGTCCGAGGGACCGATACTACTAGCACAGATACGCAGTATTTT. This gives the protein CASSVRGTDTTSTDTQYF.

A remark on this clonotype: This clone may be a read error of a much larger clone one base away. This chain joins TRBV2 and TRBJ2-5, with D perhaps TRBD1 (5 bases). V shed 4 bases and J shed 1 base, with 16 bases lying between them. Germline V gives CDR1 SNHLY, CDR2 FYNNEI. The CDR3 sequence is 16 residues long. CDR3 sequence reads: CASSGGNRPTQETQYF. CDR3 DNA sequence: TGTGCCAGCAGTGGAGGCAACAGGCCAACCCAAGAGACCCAGTACTTC.

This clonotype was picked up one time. CDR3 residues: CASGSRTDTQYF. CDR3 coding DNA: TGTGCCTCCGGGAGCAGGACAGATACGCAGTATTTT. The gene calls are TRBV19 and TRBJ2-3, with D possibly being TRBD2 (6 bases). CDR1 and CDR2 from the germline V gene are LNHDA and SQIVND (reference sequence). V was shortened by 11 bases and J by 3 bases, with 12 bases between the two germline ends. The CDR3 covers 12 residues. Full variable domain (outside the CDR3, taken from reference TRBV19 and TRBJ2-3): DGGITQSPKYLFRKEGQNVTLSCEQNLNHDAMYWYRQDPGQGLRLIYYSQIVNDFQKGDIAEGYSVSREKKESFPLTVTSAQKNPTAFYLCASGSRTDTQYFGPGTRLTVL.

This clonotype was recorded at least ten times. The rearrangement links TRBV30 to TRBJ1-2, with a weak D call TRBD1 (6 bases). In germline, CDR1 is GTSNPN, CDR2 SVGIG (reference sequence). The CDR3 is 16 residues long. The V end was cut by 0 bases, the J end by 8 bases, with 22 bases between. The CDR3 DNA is TGTGCCTGGAGTGTCCCCCAGGGGCGCTATTTCTTGGGCTACACCTTC. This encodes CAWSVPQGRYFLGYTF. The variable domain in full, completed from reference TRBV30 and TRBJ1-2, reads SQTIHQWPATLVQPVGSPLSLECTVEGTSNPNLYWYRQAAGRGLQLLFYSVGIGQISSEVPQNLSASRPQDRQFILSSKKLLLSDSGFYLCAWSVPQGRYFLGYTFGSGTRLTVV.

CDR3 region: CSAIAGGGGDTQYF. The CDR3 nucleotides read TGCAGTGCTATAGCGGGAGGTGGAGGGGATACGCAGTATTTT. The gene calls are TRBV20-1 and TRBJ2-3; 10 bases match TRBD2. This CDR3 has 14 residues. In germline, CDR1 is DFQATT, CDR2 SNEGSKA (reference sequence). Trimming cost V 4 bases and J 6 bases; bases outside gene matches: 7.

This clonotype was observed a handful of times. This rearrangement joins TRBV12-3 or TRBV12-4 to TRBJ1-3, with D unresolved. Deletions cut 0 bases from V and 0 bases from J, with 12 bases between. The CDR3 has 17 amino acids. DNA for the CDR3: TGTGCCAGCAGTTTAGCGCTAGGTCTGAGCTCTGGAAACACCATATATTTT. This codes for CASSLALGLSSGNTIYF.

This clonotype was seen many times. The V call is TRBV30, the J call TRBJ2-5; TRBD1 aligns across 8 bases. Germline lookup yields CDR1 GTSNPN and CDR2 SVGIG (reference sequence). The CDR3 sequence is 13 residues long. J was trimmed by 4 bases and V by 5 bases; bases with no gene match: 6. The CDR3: CAWSRGPRETQYF. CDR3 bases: TGTGCCTGGTCCAGGGGGCCTCGAGAGACCCAGTACTTC.